This T cell receptor (beta chain) was observed in a study of sequential checkpoint blockade in melanoma. About the research overall: Patients were randomized 1:1 to nivolumab-then-ipilimumab or ipilimumab-then-nivolumab first-line. Each arm's sequence ended with maintenance nivolumab. Roughly 20 patients had matched tumor biopsies before treatment and at week 13 after nivolumab or ipilimumab alone. Notes on the study in general: Patients with week-13 increases in T-cell fraction and clonality benefited about 30 times more often.

Treatment noted: randomized to nivolumab then ipilimumab (arm A) or the reverse (arm B). Clones were read by immunoSEQ multiplex PCR, and TCRdb kept only the in-frame ones, dropping some. The sample has some 9,200 clones; roughly 20% are singletons. In its sample, this clone was seen many times. Its specificity is unknown. The CDR3 is made up of 16 amino acids. Germline-derived CDR1 and CDR2 are SGHNT and YENEEA. V lost 5 bases, J lost 1 base, and 8 bases stayed unmatched. The specimen was tumor tissue (inferred from file names), collected from a patient given nivolumab and ipilimumab in sequence. J is TRBJ1-1 and V is TRBV11-3; TRBD1 matches at 9 bases. This sequence originates from a human donor with melanoma. The CDR3 spells CASSTTTGGKNTEAFF. The CDR3 bases are TGTGCCAGCAGCACTACGACAGGGGGGAAGAACACTGAAGCTTTCTTT.